The 23 T cell receptor beta chains given below trace back to one sample, sequenced in a study of cytomegalovirus exposure and HLA in healthy donors. TCRdb keeps only in-frame clones here, not all; method: immunoSEQ multiplex PCR. The sample contains about 160,000 clones, less than 90% of which appear only once. The sample consisted of PBMCs. All receptors come from a woman aged 18-30 years in good health and CMV-seronegative.

The chain combines TRBV4-1 with TRBJ1-1; possible D gene TRBD1, 6 bases. The CDR3 sequence is 13 residues long. Germline V gene lookup returns CDR1 MGHRA and CDR2 YSYEKL. V lost 0 bases and J 7 bases, leaving 9 bases between the germline ends. In nucleotides, the CDR3 is TGCGCCAGCAGCCAAGATCAGGGGAATGAAGCTTTCTTT. Translated: CASSQDQGNEAFF.

This chain connects TRBV2 to TRBJ2-1; D possibly corresponds to TRBD2 (7 bases). The CDR3 has 13 amino acids. Germline V gives CDR1 SNHLY, CDR2 FYNNEI. The V and J ends lost 4 bases and 6 bases respectively, with 10 bases between them. CDR3 DNA sequence: TGTGCCAGCAGTGGGGCGGGGGCCAATGAGCAGTTCTTC. Translation: CASSGAGANEQFF.

The chain uses TRBV9 and TRBJ1-3, with TRBD1 matching over 9 bases. The trim removed 4 bases at V and 3 bases at J, leaving 5 bases unmatched. The CDR3 extends over 15 amino acids. Looked up from germline, CDR1 is SGDLS and CDR2 is YYNGEE. CDR3 DNA: TGTGCCAGCAGCACGTCGACAGGGGGTGGAAACACCATATATTTT. Translating gives CASSTSTGGGNTIYF.

This chain connects TRBV7-2 to TRBJ2-5; D is unclear. This CDR3 has 15 residues. From germline, CDR1 is SGHTA and CDR2 FQGNSA. The V gene lost 5 bases and the J gene lost 5 bases, with 18 bases spanning the gap. Here the CDR3 reads CASSRRPGSGETQYF. CDR3 coding DNA: TGTGCCAGCAGCCGACGTCCGGGTTCCGGGGAGACCCAGTACTTC.

V usage is TRBV5-4 and J usage is TRBJ1-4; 7 bases are shared with TRBD1. Trimming took 1 base from V and 3 from J; bases not matched to a gene: 9. CDR3 length equals 17 residues. CDR1 is SGHNT, CDR2 YYREEE, per germline (reference sequence). This CDR3 is CASSLSTGVGANEKLFF. The CDR3 DNA reads as TGTGCCAGCAGCTTGAGCACAGGGGTAGGGGCTAATGAAAAACTGTTTTTT. Looking up the rest from reference TRBV5-4 and TRBJ1-4 gives the full variable domain: ETGVTQSPTHLIKTRGQQVTLRCSSQSGHNTVSWYQQALGQGPQFIFQYYREEENGRGNFPPRFSGLQFPNYSSELNVNALELDDSALYLCASSLSTGVGANEKLFFGSGTQLSVL.

The chain recombines TRBV29-1 with TRBJ2-1; TRBD2 matches at 9 bases. CDR3 length: 14 amino acids. Germline CDR1 is SQVTM and CDR2 is ANQGSEA. Losses at the gene ends were 8 bases for V and 0 bases for J; bases not matched to a gene: 5. Here the CDR3 DNA reads TGCAGCTTAGAGCGGGAGGCCTCCTACAATGAGCAGTTCTTC. It codes for CSLEREASYNEQFF.

The V call is TRBV5-6, the J call TRBJ1-5, with 10 positions matching TRBD1. Trimming removed 2 bases from V and 7 bases from J; junction bases left unmatched: 3. The CDR3 loop spans 14 amino acids. Looked up from germline, CDR1 is SGHDT and CDR2 is YYEEEE. The CDR3 sequence: CASSLRDRGQPQHF. Written as DNA, the CDR3 is TGTGCCAGCAGCTTACGGGACAGGGGCCAGCCCCAGCATTTT.

This chain connects TRBV11-2 to TRBJ2-5; 10 bases fit TRBD2. The germline V gene encodes CDR1 SGHAT and CDR2 FQNNGV. Losses at the gene ends were 1 base for V and 0 bases for J; bases not matched to a gene: 8. The CDR3 has 18 residues. CDR3 coding DNA: TGTGCCAGCAGCTTAGGGCGGACTAGCGGACAGTACCAAGAGACCCAGTACTTC. It encodes CASSLGRTSGQYQETQYF.

This clone was picked up a small number of times. The chain has TRBV19 and TRBJ2-1; perhaps TRBD1 as D (6 bases). Per the germline V gene, CDR1 is LNHDA and CDR2 is SQIVND (reference sequence). The CDR3 runs 15 residues. V gave up 4 bases and J gave up 0 bases, with 10 bases separating them. DNA of the CDR3: TGTGCCAGTAGTACCGACAGGAGCTCCTACAATGAGCAGTTCTTC. Residues: CASSTDRSSYNEQFF.

The rearrangement joins TRBV2 to TRBJ2-3; D possibly corresponds to TRBD1 (6 bases). Germline CDR1 SNHLY, CDR2 FYNNEI. The CDR3 is made up of 18 amino acids. The V end lost 6 bases, the J end lost 7 bases, and 29 bases lay between the germline ends. Written as DNA, the CDR3 is TGTGCCAGCAGCCCCAGCCCGGACAGTCTTGCGACGGTCCATACGCAGTATTTT. Translation: CASSPSPDSLATVHTQYF.

The genes are TRBV5-1 and TRBJ1-6; D not certain. The CDR3 is 13 amino acids. Germline V CDR1 and CDR2: SGHRS, YFSETQ. V was clipped by 6 bases and J by 0 bases, with 4 bases between them. The CDR3 spells CASTSSYNSPLHF. The CDR3 DNA sequence: TGCGCCAGCACGAGCTCCTATAATTCACCCCTCCACTTT.

The chain is built from TRBV29-1 and TRBJ1-1; maybe TRBD1 (6 bases). The V end was cut by 4 bases, the J end by 7 bases, with 13 bases between. CDR3 size: 12 residues. Germline V lookup: CDR1 SQVTM, CDR2 ANQGSEA. CDR3 sequence reads: CSVAMGHLEAFF. The CDR3 DNA reads as TGCAGCGTTGCCATGGGACACCTTGAAGCTTTCTTT.

This rearrangement joins TRBV7-8 to TRBJ2-7; 8 nucleotides align to TRBD2. Trimming cost V 0 bases and J 0 bases; bases outside gene matches: 10. The germline V gene encodes CDR1 SGHVS and CDR2 FQNEAQ. CDR3 length equals 18 residues. This CDR3 is CASSLADFSGAYSYEQYF. The DNA of the CDR3 is TGTGCCAGCAGCTTAGCTGATTTTAGCGGGGCCTACTCCTACGAGCAGTACTTC.

This clone occurred once. The rearrangement uses TRBV27 and TRBJ2-7; 9 positions match TRBD1. The trim removed 5 bases at V and 3 bases at J, leaving 14 bases unmatched. Germline CDR1 is MNHEY and CDR2 is SMNVEV (reference sequence). The CDR3 is 17 residues long. The CDR3 DNA reads TGTGCCAGCAGTATCCTTTTGGGACAGGGTAAAAGCTACGAGCAGTACTTC. Protein: CASSILLGQGKSYEQYF.

The chain links TRBV5-1 to TRBJ1-4, with a weak D call TRBD1 (5 bases). CDR3 length: 15 residues. CDR1 SGHRS and CDR2 YFSETQ come from the germline V gene. V gave up 3 bases and J gave up 4 bases, with 13 bases separating them. In nucleotides, the CDR3 is TGCGCCAGCAGCTCCCAGGGCGGTCTTAATGAAAAACTGTTTTTT. Its protein is CASSSQGGLNEKLFF.

The V call is TRBV5-1, the J call TRBJ2-7; D gene uncertain. This CDR3 region has 15 residues. The V gene's germline CDR1 is SGHRS and CDR2 YFSETQ. Trimming took off 4 bases at V and 5 bases at J, with 19 bases between the two ends. In DNA, the CDR3 is TGCGCCAGCAGCCGTGATCATCTCGGAGTCGACGAGCAGTACTTC. This sequence encodes CASSRDHLGVDEQYF.

The V call is TRBV1, the J call TRBJ2-2; TRBD1, as called in the table, went unchecked against the DNA. TRBV1 is a recognized pseudogene. CDR3 length: 16 amino acids. The CDR3 here is CTSSQDRGTNTGELFF. CDR3 in DNA: TGCACCAGCAGCCAAGATAGAGGGACAAACACCGGGGAGCTGTTTTTT.

The chain recombines TRBV19 with TRBJ2-1; the match to TRBD1 covers 9 bases. J lost 6 bases, V lost 4 bases, and 7 bases had no gene match. Germline V gives CDR1 LNHDA, CDR2 SQIVND (reference sequence). This CDR3 is 15 amino acids long. CDR3 bases: TGTGCCAGTAGTACGGGACAGGGAAACTTCAATGAGCAGTTCTTC. Translating gives CASSTGQGNFNEQFF.

The J gene is TRBJ2-2, the V gene TRBV11-1; 7 positions match TRBD1. Per the germline V gene, CDR1 is SGHAT and CDR2 is FQDESV (reference sequence). There are 13 residues in the CDR3. Trimming removed 8 bases from V and 5 bases from J; junction bases left unmatched: 5. The CDR3 sequence is CASGDRATGELFF. CDR3 DNA sequence: TGTGCCAGCGGAGACAGGGCGACCGGGGAGCTGTTTTTT.

This clone appeared a single time. The CDR3 DNA follows: TGTGCCAGCAGTTCGACGGGCAGGGGGCGGACTGAAGCTTTCTTT. Translating gives CASSSTGRGRTEAFF. The V call is TRBV27, the J call TRBJ1-1, with 8 bases fitting TRBD1. Germline CDR1 is MNHEY and CDR2 is SMNVEV (reference sequence). J gave up 5 bases and V 4 bases, and 9 bases lay outside the gene matches. The CDR3 covers 15 residues.

This chain joins TRBV11-1 and TRBJ2-7; possibly TRBD2 for D (5 bases). V was shortened by 4 bases and J by 5 bases, with 15 bases between the two germline ends. The germline V gene encodes CDR1 SGHAT and CDR2 FQDESV (reference sequence). The CDR3 is 14 amino acids. As DNA, the CDR3 is TGTGCCAGCAGCTCGGGATGGGTTGGGGACGAGCAGTACTTC. Translating it yields CASSSGWVGDEQYF.

This clone was detected only once. The chain joins TRBV19 to TRBJ2-7, with 10 bases identical to TRBD1. Trimming took 5 bases from V and 6 from J; bases not matched to a gene: 7. The CDR3 covers 14 residues. CDR1 is LNHDA, CDR2 SQIVND, per germline (reference sequence). The CDR3 DNA reads TGTGCCAGTAGTTATGACAGGGGGCTGGGCGAGCAGTACTTC. The encoded protein is CASSYDRGLGEQYF.

The rearrangement joins TRBV5-6 to TRBJ1-2, with 7 bases identical to TRBD1. This CDR3 has 15 amino acids. V lost 4 bases and J lost 4; bases outside the gene matches: 10. In germline, CDR1 is SGHDT, CDR2 YYEEEE. Here the CDR3 DNA reads TGTGCCAGCAGCCTAAAAAGGGGGCGAGGCTATGGCTACACCTTC. This codes for CASSLKRGRGYGYTF.